These T cell receptor beta chains were read from a single sample in a study of neoadjuvant anti-PD-1 for oral cavity cancer. The data were produced by immunoSEQ multiplex PCR, yet TCRdb's version contains in-frame clones alone and is incomplete. The sample has about 8,000 clones, 60% to 75% seen once. Sequences were derived from PBMCs, sampled after nivolumab (anti-PD-1) treatment. The source is a person between 35 and 79 years old with oral cavity squamous cell carcinoma. Each CDR3 is given with its conserved first and last residue. A D gene is named only where the DNA matches it firmly. Size tells how often a clone was seen (once, few, many) or the class of an expanded clone, and some rows leave it out.

d_call j_call clone_size v_call cdr3_aa cdr3_nt
TRBD1 TRBJ1-2 . TRBV18 CASSPRDSGEGGGYTF TGTGCCAGCTCACCCCGGGACAGCGGCGAGGGGGGTGGCTACACCTTC
. TRBJ2-7 . TRBV7-9 CASSLAEGMNEQYF TGTGCCAGCAGCTTAGCGGAGGGGATGAACGAGCAGTACTTC
TRBD1 TRBJ1-1 . TRBV19 CASSIGWRGRRADIMNTEAFF TGTGCCAGTAGTATTGGGTGGAGGGGGCGCCGGGCAGACATAATGAACACTGAAGCTTTCTTT
. TRBJ1-4 . TRBV29-1 CSGQQVGGEKLFF TGCAGCGGACAACAGGTTGGGGGTGAAAAACTGTTTTTT
. TRBJ2-4 . TRBV14 CASSQAFPGNIQYF TGTGCCAGCAGCCAAGCCTTTCCTGGGAACATTCAGTACTTC
. TRBJ2-1 . TRBV6-5 CASSYGHGYNEQFF TGTGCCAGCAGTTACGGCCACGGCTACAATGAGCAGTTCTTC
. TRBJ2-3 . TRBV19 CASSSGHGSTDTQYF TGTGCCAGTAGTAGTGGACATGGAAGCACAGATACGCAGTATTTT
TRBD1 TRBJ2-5 . TRBV29-1 CSVVPGQGQETQYF TGCAGCGTCGTTCCGGGACAGGGTCAGGAGACCCAGTACTTC
. TRBJ2-7 . TRBV4-3 CASSQGQLAYEQYF TGCGCCAGCAGCCAAGGACAGCTTGCCTACGAGCAGTACTTC
. TRBJ2-7 . TRBV25-1 CASTIRGDKQYF TGTGCCAGCACGATCAGGGGAGATAAGCAGTACTTC
TRBD1 TRBJ2-3 . TRBV27 CASSRQGRTDTQYF TGTGCCAGCAGCCGACAGGGGCGCACAGATACGCAGTATTTT
. TRBJ2-7 . TRBV7-9 CASSLGQGLVEQYF TGTGCCAGCAGTTTGGGCCAGGGCCTCGTCGAGCAGTACTTC
. TRBJ2-1 . TRBV6-6 CASSYSTANEQFF TGTGCCAGCAGTTACTCAACAGCTAATGAGCAGTTCTTC
TRBD2 TRBJ2-1 . TRBV6-5 CAVSGLAPNEQFF TGTGCCGTCAGCGGACTAGCGCCTAATGAGCAGTTCTTC
TRBD1 TRBJ1-5 few TRBV19 CASSIDNRGRSWDNQPQHF TGTGCCAGTAGTATAGATAACAGGGGGCGGTCTTGGGACAATCAGCCCCAGCATTTT
TRBD1 TRBJ1-2 . TRBV4-1 CASSQDQSGAGGLLNYYGYTF TGCGCCAGCAGCCAAGATCAGTCGGGGGCAGGGGGCCTCCTCAACTACTATGGCTACACCTTC
TRBD2 TRBJ2-3 . TRBV7-2 CASSEILAGSDTQYF TGTGCCAGCAGCGAAATACTAGCGGGGTCAGATACGCAGTATTTT
TRBD1 TRBJ2-1 few TRBV10-1 CASSADRGRNEQFF TGCGCCAGCAGTGCGGACAGGGGAAGGAATGAGCAGTTCTTC
. TRBJ2-7 . TRBV6-1 CASSLTGQAYEQYF TGTGCCAGCAGCCTCACGGGCCAGGCCTACGAGCAGTACTTC
. TRBJ1-2 . TRBV19 CASGPQGANYGYTF TGTGCCAGTGGTCCACAGGGAGCTAACTATGGCTACACCTTC
TRBD1 TRBJ2-3 . TRBV2 CASRGQGAVDTQYF TGTGCCAGCAGGGGACAGGGGGCGGTAGATACGCAGTATTTT
. TRBJ2-5 once TRBV19 CASKKGQGQETQYF TGTGCCAGCAAGAAGGGCCAGGGCCAAGAGACCCAGTACTTC
. TRBJ2-7 . TRBV19 CASSPGVRAYEQYF TGTGCCAGTAGTCCGGGGGTTCGAGCCTACGAGCAGTACTTC
TRBD1 TRBJ2-1 . TRBV7-2 CASRTSGGSYNEQFF TGTGCCAGTAGGACCTCAGGGGGCTCCTACAATGAGCAGTTCTTC
. TRBJ1-1 . TRBV4-3 CASSQDRGGTEAFF TGCGCCAGCAGCCAAGATCGGGGAGGAACTGAAGCTTTCTTT